This TCR beta chain originates from a study of CD8 T cells in ankylosing spondylitis. General observations from the study: A motif in TCR beta, a set of about 8 highly homologous variants, appeared characteristic of ankylosing spondylitis blood. With a CD8+ phenotype, disease-linked clones were relatively rare in peripheral blood.

Germline V gene sequence: CDR1 SGHRS, CDR2 YFSETQ. The CDR3 extends over 15 amino acids. Trimming removed 4 bases at V and 0 bases at J, with 8 bases between. Note on this clonotype: Its antigen is not identified.

Quantitative 5'-RACE was performed with molecular barcodes, and it yielded the TCR beta libraries. TCRdb processed the 5' RACE reads anew with MiXCR; each CDR3 protein has one entry. The data show some 840,000 distinct CDR3 sequences, 10% to 15% seen once. The J gene is TRBJ2-6, the V gene TRBV5-1; D might be TRBD2 (5 bases). The origin of this receptor is a male donor with ankylosing spondylitis. What was sequenced was blood, either unsorted or a sorted T cell fraction (not recorded which). DNA for the CDR3: TGCGCCAGCAGCCCGGACTCCTCTGGGGCCAACGTCCTGACTTTC. This translates into CASSPDSSGANVLTF.